These 5 T cell receptor beta chains came from one sample sequenced in a study of blood T cell repertoires in COVID-19. Using immunoSEQ multiplex PCR, the repertoire was profiled, and TCRdb retains in-frame clones only, with some absent. The sample includes more than 45,000 clones, 90% to 95% of them seen just once. The sequencing input was peripheral blood. All receptors derive from an elderly woman with acute or convalescent COVID-19.

The V gene is TRBV12-3 or TRBV12-4, the J gene TRBJ1-4; D not resolved. V was shortened by 5 bases and J by 7 bases, with 11 bases between the two germline ends. This CDR3 spans 13 amino acids. In nucleotides, the CDR3 is TGTGCCAGCAGTCTCGCCCGGGGTGAAAAACTGTTTTTT. It yields the protein CASSLARGEKLFF.

This clone appeared a few times. The rearrangement uses TRBV19 and TRBJ1-5; possibly TRBD1 for D (5 bases). V lost 8 bases, J lost 0 bases, and 20 bases lay in between. The CDR3 length is 17 residues. Looked up from germline, CDR1 is LNHDA and CDR2 is SQIVND (reference sequence). The CDR3: CASQRGLVSNSNQPQHF. CDR3 coding DNA: TGTGCCAGTCAGCGGGGACTAGTTAGCAATAGCAATCAGCCCCAGCATTTT. The full variable domain, completed using reference TRBV19 and TRBJ1-5, is DGGITQSPKYLFRKEGQNVTLSCEQNLNHDAMYWYRQDPGQGLRLIYYSQIVNDFQKGDIAEGYSVSREKKESFPLTVTSAQKNPTAFYLCASQRGLVSNSNQPQHFGDGTRLSIL.

The chain has TRBV19 and TRBJ1-2; 7 nucleotides match TRBD1. Germline loops: CDR1 LNHDA, CDR2 SQIVND (reference sequence). Trimming took 9 bases from V and 5 from J; bases not matched to a gene: 9. The CDR3 is 13 residues long. The DNA for the CDR3 is TGTGCCAGCCGCGACAGGGACACTTATGGCTACACCTTC. Translation gives CASRDRDTYGYTF.

The V call is TRBV16, the J call TRBJ1-1; no clear D gene. The germline gives CDR1 KGHSY, CDR2 FQNENV. Trimming removed 0 bases from V and 1 base from J, with 6 bases in between. The CDR3 has 14 amino acids. The CDR3 DNA reads as TGTGCCAGCAGCCAATCGGCGGGGAACACTGAAGCTTTCTTT. Protein sequence: CASSQSAGNTEAFF.

CDR3 loop: CASSGDSNNEQFF. The DNA for the CDR3 is TGTGCCAGCAGCGGCGACAGCAACAATGAGCAGTTCTTC. The chain couples TRBV9 to TRBJ2-1, with D possibly being TRBD1 (5 bases). In germline, CDR1 is SGDLS, CDR2 YYNGEE. The CDR3 runs to 13 residues. V lost 3 bases, J lost 5 bases, and 9 bases lay in between.